This T cell receptor (beta chain) was identified during a study of blood T cell repertoires in COVID-19. Study-wide context: PBMCs, B-cell-depleted T cells, or T cells provided the cDNA or gDNA that made up the material.

Per the authors' pipeline: How many nucleated cells were present was estimated from reference gene primer amplification. Produced via immunoSEQ multiplex PCR; TCRdb's table is partial and in-frame only. V and J calls and clone size follow that table, whereas D and trimming were derived from the DNA. The profile shows over 90,000 clones, about 91% of them singletons. The V gene lost 0 bases and the J gene lost 1 base, with 7 bases spanning the gap. The CDR3 has 14 residues. The germline gives CDR1 SGHRS, CDR2 YFSETQ. This clonotype originated in a man between 18 and 35 years old with acute or convalescent COVID-19. The V gene is TRBV5-1, the J gene TRBJ1-1, with unresolved D. The specimen was peripheral blood. CDR3 DNA sequence: TGCGCCAGCAGCTTGGGAGGCGGGAACACTGAAGCTTTCTTT. Protein: CASSLGGGNTEAFF.